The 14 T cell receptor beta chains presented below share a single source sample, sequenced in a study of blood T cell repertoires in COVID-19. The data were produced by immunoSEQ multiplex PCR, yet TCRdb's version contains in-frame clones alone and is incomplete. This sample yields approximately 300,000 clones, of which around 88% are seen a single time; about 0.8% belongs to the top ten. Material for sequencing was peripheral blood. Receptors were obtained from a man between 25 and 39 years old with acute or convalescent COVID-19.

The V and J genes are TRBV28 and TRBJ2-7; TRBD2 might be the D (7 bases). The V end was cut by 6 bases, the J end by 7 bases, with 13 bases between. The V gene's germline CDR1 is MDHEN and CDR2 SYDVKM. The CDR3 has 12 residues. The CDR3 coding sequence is TGTGCCAGCAGAGGGGGGGGAGGAGAGCAGTACTTC. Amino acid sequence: CASRGGGGEQYF.

The CDR3 DNA sequence: TGTGCCATCAGGACAGGGGGAGGATACACTGAAGCTTTCTTT. Its protein product is CAIRTGGGYTEAFF. The chain has TRBV10-3 and TRBJ1-1, with TRBD1 matching over 9 bases. V lost 6 bases to trimming and J lost 3 bases; unmatched junction nucleotides: 5. The CDR3 runs 14 residues. Looked up from germline, CDR1 is ENHRY and CDR2 is SYGVKD.

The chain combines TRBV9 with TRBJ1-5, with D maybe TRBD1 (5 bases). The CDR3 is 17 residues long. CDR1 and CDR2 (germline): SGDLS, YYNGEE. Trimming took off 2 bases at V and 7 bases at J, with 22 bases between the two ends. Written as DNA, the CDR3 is TGTGCCAGCAGCGTTAAAATTGACGATCTCGCAGGGCAGCCCCAGCATTTT. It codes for CASSVKIDDLAGQPQHF.

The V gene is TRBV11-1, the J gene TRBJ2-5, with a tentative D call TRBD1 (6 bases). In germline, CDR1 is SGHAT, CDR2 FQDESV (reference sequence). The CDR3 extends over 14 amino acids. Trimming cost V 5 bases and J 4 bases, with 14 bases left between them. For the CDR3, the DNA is TGTGCCAGCAGCCCTCAGGGGTTCCGAGAGACCCAGTACTTC. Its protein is CASSPQGFRETQYF.

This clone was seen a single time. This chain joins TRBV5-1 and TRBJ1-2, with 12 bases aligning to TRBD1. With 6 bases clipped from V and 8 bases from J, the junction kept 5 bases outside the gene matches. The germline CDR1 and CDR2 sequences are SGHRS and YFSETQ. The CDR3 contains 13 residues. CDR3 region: CASMGQGAPGYTF. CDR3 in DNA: TGCGCCAGCATGGGACAGGGGGCGCCCGGCTACACCTTC.

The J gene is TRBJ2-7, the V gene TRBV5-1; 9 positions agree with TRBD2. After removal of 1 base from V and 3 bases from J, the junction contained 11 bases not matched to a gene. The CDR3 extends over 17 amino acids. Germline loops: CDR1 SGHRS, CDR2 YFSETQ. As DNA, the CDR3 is TGCGCCAGCAGCTTGCCCAAATTTAGCGGGAGTCTCTACGAGCAGTACTTC. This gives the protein CASSLPKFSGSLYEQYF.

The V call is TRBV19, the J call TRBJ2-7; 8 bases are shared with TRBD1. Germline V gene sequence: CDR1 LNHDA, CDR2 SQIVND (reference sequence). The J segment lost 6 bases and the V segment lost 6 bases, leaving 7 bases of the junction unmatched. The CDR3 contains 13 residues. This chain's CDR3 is CASRRQGLSEQYF. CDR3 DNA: TGTGCCAGTAGACGACAGGGGTTGAGCGAGCAGTACTTC.

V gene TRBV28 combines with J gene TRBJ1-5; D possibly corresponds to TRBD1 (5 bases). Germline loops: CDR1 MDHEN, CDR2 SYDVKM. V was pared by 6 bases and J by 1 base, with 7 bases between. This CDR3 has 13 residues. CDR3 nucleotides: TGTGCCAGCAGCGGGGGAAGCAATCAGCCCCAGCATTTT. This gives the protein CASSGGSNQPQHF.

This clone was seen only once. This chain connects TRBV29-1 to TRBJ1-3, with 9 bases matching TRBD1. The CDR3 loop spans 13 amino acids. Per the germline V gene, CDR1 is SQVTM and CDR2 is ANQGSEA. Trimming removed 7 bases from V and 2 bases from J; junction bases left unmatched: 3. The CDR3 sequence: CSAWDRAGNTIYF. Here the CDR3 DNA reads TGCAGCGCTTGGGACAGGGCTGGAAACACCATATATTTT.

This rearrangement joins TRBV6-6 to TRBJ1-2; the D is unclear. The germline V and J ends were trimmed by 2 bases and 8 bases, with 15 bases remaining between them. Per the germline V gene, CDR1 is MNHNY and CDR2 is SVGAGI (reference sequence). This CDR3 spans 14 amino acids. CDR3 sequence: CASSYGELRKGYTF. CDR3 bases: TGTGCCAGCAGTTACGGGGAGCTCCGAAAGGGCTACACCTTC.

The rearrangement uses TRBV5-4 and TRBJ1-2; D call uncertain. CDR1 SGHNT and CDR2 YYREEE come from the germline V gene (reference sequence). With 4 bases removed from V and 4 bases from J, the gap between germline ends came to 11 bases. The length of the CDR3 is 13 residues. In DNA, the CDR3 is TGTGCCAGCAGCAACCGGGTCGGCTATGGCTACACCTTC. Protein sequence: CASSNRVGYGYTF.

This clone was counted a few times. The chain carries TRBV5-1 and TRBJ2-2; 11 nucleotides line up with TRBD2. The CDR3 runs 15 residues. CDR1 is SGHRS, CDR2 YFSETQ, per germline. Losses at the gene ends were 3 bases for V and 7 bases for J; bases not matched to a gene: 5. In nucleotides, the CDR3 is TGCGCCAGCAGCTCCCTAGCGGGGGGCATCGGGGAGCTGTTTTTT. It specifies CASSSLAGGIGELFF.

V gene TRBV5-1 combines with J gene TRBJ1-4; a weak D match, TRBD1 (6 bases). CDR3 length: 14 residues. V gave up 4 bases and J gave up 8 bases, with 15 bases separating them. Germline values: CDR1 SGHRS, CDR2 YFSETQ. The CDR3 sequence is CASSPTGIGEKLFF. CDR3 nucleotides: TGCGCCAGCAGCCCTACAGGGATAGGGGAAAAACTGTTTTTT.

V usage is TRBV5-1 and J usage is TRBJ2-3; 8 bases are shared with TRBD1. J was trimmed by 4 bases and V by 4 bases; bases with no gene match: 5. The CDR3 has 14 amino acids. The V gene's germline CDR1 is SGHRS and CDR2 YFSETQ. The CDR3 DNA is TGCGCCAGCAGCCTGCAGGGGGCCTCAGATACGCAGTATTTT. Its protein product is CASSLQGASDTQYF.